This T cell receptor beta chain was identified in a study of T cell responses to AZD1222 COVID-19 vaccine. Study at large: Recipients boosted at about 4 weeks or about 12 weeks are pooled.

Per germline, CDR1 SNHLY and CDR2 FYNNEI. This CDR3 comprises 15 residues. With 6 bases clipped from V and 4 bases from J, the junction kept 10 bases outside the gene matches. The method was immunoSEQ multiplex PCR; TCRdb's version includes in-frame clones alone and lacks a portion of them. The sample has 150,000 to 200,000 clones; 85% to 90% are singletons. As for this clone: Its antigen is not identified.

General study results and limits: At baseline, just a handful of AZD1222 recipients tested seropositive.

The sequenced sample was peripheral blood, obtained on day 0 of AZD1222 vaccination. This chain connects TRBV2 to TRBJ2-7, with 9 bases fitting TRBD2. The source of this sequence is an adult in good health. The DNA for the CDR3 is TGTGCCAGCAGAGTCGGACTAGCGCCCATATACGAGCAGTACGTC. It is translated as CASRVGLAPIYEQYV.